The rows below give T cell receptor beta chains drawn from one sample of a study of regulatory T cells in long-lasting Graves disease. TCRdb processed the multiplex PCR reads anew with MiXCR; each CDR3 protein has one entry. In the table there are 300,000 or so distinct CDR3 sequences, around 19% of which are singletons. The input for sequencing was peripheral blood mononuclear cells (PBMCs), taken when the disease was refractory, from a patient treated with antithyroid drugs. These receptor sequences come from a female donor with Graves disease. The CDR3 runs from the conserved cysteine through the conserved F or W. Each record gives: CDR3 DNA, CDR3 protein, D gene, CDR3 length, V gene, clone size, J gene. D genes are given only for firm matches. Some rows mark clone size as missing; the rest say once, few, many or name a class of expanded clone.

CDR3 DNA: TGTGCCAGCAGTCAGCCGGGACAGGGTGGTACCCAGTACTTC
CDR3 protein: CASSQPGQGGTQYF
D gene: TRBD1
CDR3 length: 14
V gene: TRBV6-1
clone size: many
J gene: TRBJ2-5

CDR3 DNA: TGTGCCAGCAGGGGACCGTTTAGGGAGCAGTACTTC
CDR3 protein: CASRGPFREQYF
D gene: -
CDR3 length: 12
V gene: TRBV6-1
clone size: many
J gene: TRBJ2-7

CDR3 DNA: TGCGCCAGCAGCCCGACATCAGGGGGCACTGAAGCTTTCTTT
CDR3 protein: CASSPTSGGTEAFF
D gene: TRBD1
CDR3 length: 14
V gene: TRBV4-3
clone size: -
J gene: TRBJ1-1

CDR3 DNA: TGTGCCAGCAGGATCCGGGAAGGATACGAGCAGTACTTC
CDR3 protein: CASRIREGYEQYF
D gene: -
CDR3 length: 13
V gene: TRBV2
clone size: many
J gene: TRBJ2-7

CDR3 DNA: TGTGCCATCAGTGACCCTGGAGAGACCCAGTACTTC
CDR3 protein: CAISDPGETQYF
D gene: -
CDR3 length: 12
V gene: TRBV10-3
clone size: few
J gene: TRBJ2-5

CDR3 DNA: TGTGCCAGCAGTTACTCGGTGGGGAGGATGAACACTGAAGCTTTCTTT
CDR3 protein: CASSYSVGRMNTEAFF
D gene: -
CDR3 length: 16
V gene: TRBV6-5
clone size: many
J gene: TRBJ1-1

CDR3 DNA: TGTGCCAGCTACCCACCGGACAGGCCCAGTCATGAGCAGTTCTTC
CDR3 protein: CASYPPDRPSHEQFF
D gene: TRBD1
CDR3 length: 15
V gene: TRBV18
clone size: -
J gene: TRBJ2-1

CDR3 DNA: TGTGCCAGCAGTTGGACAGGGGGTGGTCAGCCCCAGCATTTT
CDR3 protein: CASSWTGGGQPQHF
D gene: TRBD1
CDR3 length: 14
V gene: TRBV6-5
clone size: many
J gene: TRBJ1-5

CDR3 DNA: TGTGCCAGCTGCGTAGCTCCCCAGGACTATGGCTACACCTTC
CDR3 protein: CASCVAPQDYGYTF
D gene: -
CDR3 length: 14
V gene: TRBV9
clone size: -
J gene: TRBJ1-2

CDR3 DNA: TGTGCCAGCAGCTTACGGGTTACAGGGGGGGACCGGCCCCAGCATTTT
CDR3 protein: CASSLRVTGGDRPQHF
D gene: TRBD1
CDR3 length: 16
V gene: TRBV11-2
clone size: once
J gene: TRBJ1-5

CDR3 DNA: TGTGCCACCAGTGATCGGGACGGTAACTATGGCTACACCTTC
CDR3 protein: CATSDRDGNYGYTF
D gene: -
CDR3 length: 14
V gene: TRBV24-1
clone size: many
J gene: TRBJ1-2

CDR3 DNA: TGTGCCAGCAGCCCCCGACAGGGTCAAGCCAAAAACATTCAGTACTTC
CDR3 protein: CASSPRQGQAKNIQYF
D gene: TRBD1
CDR3 length: 16
V gene: TRBV11-2
clone size: many
J gene: TRBJ2-4

CDR3 DNA: TGTGCCAGTAGTCCCGGACAGGTGGGGGGTGAGCAGTTCTTC
CDR3 protein: CASSPGQVGGEQFF
D gene: -
CDR3 length: 14
V gene: TRBV19
clone size: few
J gene: TRBJ2-1

CDR3 DNA: TGTGCCAGCAGCCAATACCCCCCGGGGGAGCGACCGTTAGCCAAAAACATTCAGTACTTC
CDR3 protein: CASSQYPPGERPLAKNIQYF
D gene: -
CDR3 length: 20
V gene: TRBV3-1
clone size: many
J gene: TRBJ2-4

CDR3 DNA: TGCAGTGCTAGCGACCCGAACACCGGGGAGCTGTTTTTT
CDR3 protein: CSASDPNTGELFF
D gene: -
CDR3 length: 13
V gene: TRBV20-1
clone size: few
J gene: TRBJ2-2

CDR3 DNA: TGCAGCGTTGGAGGGGGTGGGCAGGGTGTAGTCAGCACTGAAGCTTTCTTT
CDR3 protein: CSVGGGGQGVVSTEAFF
D gene: -
CDR3 length: 17
V gene: TRBV29-1
clone size: -
J gene: TRBJ1-1

CDR3 DNA: TGTGCCAGCTCACCAATGGTGGAAAACTATGGCTACACCTTC
CDR3 protein: CASSPMVENYGYTF
D gene: -
CDR3 length: 14
V gene: TRBV18
clone size: -
J gene: TRBJ1-2

CDR3 DNA: TGCGCCAGCAGGAACGGCTTGGGAAATCAGCCCCAGCATTTT
CDR3 protein: CASRNGLGNQPQHF
D gene: -
CDR3 length: 14
V gene: TRBV4-1
clone size: -
J gene: TRBJ1-5

CDR3 DNA: TGTGCCAGCAGTTTTTTTCCTGTTTCACCTCGGTCCTCTGGGGCCAACGTCCTGACTTTC
CDR3 protein: CASSFFPVSPRSSGANVLTF
D gene: -
CDR3 length: 20
V gene: TRBV12-3/TRBV12-4
clone size: -
J gene: TRBJ2-6

CDR3 DNA: TGTGCCAGCAGCCACTTGACAGTAAACGGCGAGCAGTACTTC
CDR3 protein: CASSHLTVNGEQYF
D gene: -
CDR3 length: 14
V gene: TRBV3-1
clone size: few
J gene: TRBJ2-7

CDR3 DNA: TGTGCCAGCAGTCTGTTTCCAAAGAATTCACCCCTCCACTTT
CDR3 protein: CASSLFPKNSPLHF
D gene: -
CDR3 length: 14
V gene: TRBV5-6
clone size: many
J gene: TRBJ1-6

CDR3 DNA: TGCGCCACCAGGACGGCCATGAACACTGAAGCTTTCTTT
CDR3 protein: CATRTAMNTEAFF
D gene: -
CDR3 length: 13
V gene: TRBV10-2
clone size: many
J gene: TRBJ1-1

CDR3 DNA: TGTGCCAGCAGTGAACCCCGGCCCCTTGCTTTCTTT
CDR3 protein: CASSEPRPLAFF
D gene: -
CDR3 length: 12
V gene: TRBV6-1
clone size: many
J gene: TRBJ1-1

CDR3 DNA: TGCGCCAGCAGTGAGACAGGGGTCTCCTACGAGCAGTACTTC
CDR3 protein: CASSETGVSYEQYF
D gene: TRBD1
CDR3 length: 14
V gene: TRBV10-1
clone size: many
J gene: TRBJ2-7

CDR3 DNA: TGTGCCAGCAGCCCTTCCGGGACAAAGAATGAAAAACTGTTTTTT
CDR3 protein: CASSPSGTKNEKLFF
D gene: -
CDR3 length: 15
V gene: TRBV4-2
clone size: -
J gene: TRBJ1-4

CDR3 DNA: TGCGCCAGCAGATCTGCCTCGGACCAGCCCCAGCATTTT
CDR3 protein: CASRSASDQPQHF
D gene: -
CDR3 length: 13
V gene: TRBV5-1
clone size: few
J gene: TRBJ1-5

CDR3 DNA: TGTGCCAGCAGCCGCGGGACAGGGGGCAGTGATCAGCCCCAGCATTTT
CDR3 protein: CASSRGTGGSDQPQHF
D gene: TRBD1
CDR3 length: 16
V gene: TRBV7-8
clone size: many
J gene: TRBJ1-5

CDR3 DNA: TGTGCCATCCAGGGGGCGCGAGCAGTGGAGACCCAGTACTTC
CDR3 protein: CAIQGARAVETQYF
D gene: TRBD1
CDR3 length: 14
V gene: TRBV6-2/TRBV6-3
clone size: -
J gene: TRBJ2-5

CDR3 DNA: TGTGCCAGCAGTGGGACACTGTATAATTCACCCCTCCACTTT
CDR3 protein: CASSGTLYNSPLHF
D gene: -
CDR3 length: 14
V gene: TRBV25-1
clone size: -
J gene: TRBJ1-6

CDR3 DNA: TGTGCCAGCAGCAAATCCCAGACTAGCGGGAGGAGGGATGAGCAGTTCTTC
CDR3 protein: CASSKSQTSGRRDEQFF
D gene: TRBD2
CDR3 length: 17
V gene: TRBV7-9
clone size: few
J gene: TRBJ2-1

CDR3 DNA: TGTGCCAGCAGCGCCCCGGGACAGGGGGCCACTGAAGCTTTCTTT
CDR3 protein: CASSAPGQGATEAFF
D gene: TRBD1
CDR3 length: 15
V gene: TRBV6-1
clone size: many
J gene: TRBJ1-1